This TCR beta chain originates from a study of OX40 agonist ivuxolimab in advanced cancers. About the research overall: People in dose escalation had one of these cancers: hepatocellular carcinoma, melanoma, renal cell or head and neck cancer.

On this clone itself: Its specificity is not known.

Study outcomes and limitations: Certain nonresponders additionally had low normalized T-cell clonal expansion.

Patients with a history of autoimmune disease or on systemic immunosuppression were excluded. Germline values: CDR1 SGHRS, CDR2 YFSETQ. Trimming removed 4 bases at V and 9 bases at J, with 17 bases between. The CDR3 extends over 14 amino acids. Some clones are missing from TCRdb's copy, which holds only in-frame ones; the method was immunoSEQ multiplex PCR. The sample carries just over 60,000 clones, roughly 90% recorded once. The chain uses TRBV5-1 and TRBJ2-1; D may match TRBD1 or TRBD2 (5 bases each). Specimen: CD4+ or CD8+ T cells sorted from blood, collected in a trial of the OX40 agonist ivuxolimab. This TCR derives from an adult with an advanced solid tumor such as melanoma, head and neck, liver or kidney cancer. The CDR3 nucleotides read TGCGCCAGCAGCAGAGACCGGGGCCCTGGTGAGCAGTTCTTC. It codes for CASSRDRGPGEQFF.